These T cell receptor beta chains were read from a single sample in a study of vaccination and CD4 T cells after COVID-19. Using its own MiXCR run on the PCR reads, TCRdb lists one record per CDR3 protein. The sample holds under 25,000 distinct CDR3 sequences, 60% to 80% seen once. These TCRs' antigens remain unknown. Material: CD4+ T cells from blood, cultured in vitro. The receptors here all came from a human donor who had recovered from COVID-19. The CDR3 runs from the conserved cysteine through the conserved F or W. A D gene is named only where the DNA matches it firmly. Clone sizes are given selectively: once, few, many, or a class where the clone is expanded.

D gene	V gene	J gene	CDR3 length	clone size	CDR3 protein
-	TRBV7-8	TRBJ2-7	13	-	CASSFGGSYEQYF
-	TRBV7-2	TRBJ1-2	16	few	CASSIGGGNPVLGYTF
-	TRBV24-1	TRBJ1-5	17	-	CATSDSGQNAWNQPQHF
-	TRBV20-1	TRBJ2-4	12	few	CSARLSGNIQYF
-	TRBV11-2	TRBJ1-5	16	-	CASRIYRAYPNQPQHF
-	TRBV20-1	TRBJ2-3	14	few	CSARAGLSTDTQYF
TRBD1	TRBV7-2	TRBJ2-4	16	-	CASSPDRGPAKNIQYF
TRBD1	TRBV20-1	TRBJ1-5	12	few	CSAGQGNQPQHF
-	TRBV27	TRBJ1-1	14	-	CASRLKLQNTEAFF
-	TRBV28	TRBJ2-3	14	-	CASTPGGATDTQYF
-	TRBV6-1	TRBJ1-2	10	-	CASRDYGYTF
-	TRBV20-1	TRBJ1-2	15	-	CSARDPALGGSGYTF
-	TRBV7-2	TRBJ2-5	13	few	CASSLAVQETQYF
TRBD1	TRBV15	TRBJ2-1	15	-	CATSPRPGGEWEQFF
-	TRBV27	TRBJ1-1	14	-	CASSGGAGNTEAFF
TRBD2	TRBV20-1	TRBJ2-2	15	few	CSAPNRGGVTGELFF
-	TRBV6-5	TRBJ1-2	12	once	CASSSRTYGYTF
-	TRBV7-9	TRBJ2-1	15	-	CASSQRGDGGNERFF
TRBD2	TRBV6-4	TRBJ2-3	17	-	CASSSYGTSGGTDTQYF
-	TRBV6-2/TRBV6-3	TRBJ2-5	11	-	CASSLHETQYF
-	TRBV7-9	TRBJ1-3	18	once	CASSSDLSGIRSGNTIYF
-	TRBV7-9	TRBJ1-1	13	-	CASFWTKNTEAFF
TRBD1	TRBV6-5	TRBJ1-1	14	-	CASSYGTGITEAFF
TRBD1	TRBV20-1	TRBJ2-2	16	-	CSARLETGTNTGELFF
TRBD2	TRBV4-1	TRBJ2-7	14	once	CASSGLAGLLEQYF
TRBD1	TRBV27	TRBJ2-1	17	-	CASSLLRTGGQGYEQFF
-	TRBV7-2	TRBJ1-1	13	-	CASRRELNTEAFF
TRBD1	TRBV6-2/TRBV6-3	TRBJ1-6	17	few	CASRGFQGATYNSPLHF
-	TRBV24-1	TRBJ2-3	16	few	CATSGTTGRSTDTQYF
-	TRBV20-1	TRBJ2-7	12	few	CSASRELGEQYF
TRBD1	TRBV28	TRBJ1-5	13	-	CASSDPGQPSRHF
-	TRBV4-2	TRBJ1-6	17	-	CASSQAQGSSYNSPLHF
-	TRBV6-2/TRBV6-3	TRBJ2-7	14	few	CASSKTGQTYEQYF
TRBD1	TRBV28	TRBJ1-2	20	once	CASSFLPGTGKGMAFYGYTF
-	TRBV5-1	TRBJ1-6	14	-	CASSAGTGGSPLHF
-	TRBV15	TRBJ2-7	14	-	CATSRGGGSYEQYF
-	TRBV21-1	TRBJ2-1	18	-	CASSKGPGQGCSYNEQFF